Following are 8 T cell receptor beta chains from one sample sequenced in a study of blood T cell repertoires in COVID-19. Generated by immunoSEQ multiplex PCR, the TCRdb table keeps only in-frame clones and is missing some. Among 180,000 or so clones listed, 86% were seen once. Input material: PBMCs or T cells enriched from blood (not recorded which). The receptors shown here come from a middle-aged man with acute COVID-19.

The rearrangement links TRBV7-9 to TRBJ1-2; 11 bases agree with TRBD1. The CDR3 sequence is 14 residues long. The V gene's germline CDR1 is SEHNR and CDR2 FQNEAQ (reference sequence). Trimming removed 5 bases from V and 4 bases from J; junction bases left unmatched: 3. CDR3 nucleotide sequence: TGTGCCAGCAGCCAAGGACAGGGGGCCTATGGCTACACCTTC. It encodes CASSQGQGAYGYTF.

The chain has TRBV2 and TRBJ2-2; 12 bases agree with TRBD2. Germline values: CDR1 SNHLY, CDR2 FYNNEI. The V segment lost 6 bases and the J segment 6 bases; nucleotides outside the gene matches: 17. The CDR3 covers 19 residues. As DNA, the CDR3 is TGTGCCAGCAGCCTAACGCTCGGACTAGCGGGATTGGGCCCCGGGGAGCTGTTTTTT. Translated, it gives CASSLTLGLAGLGPGELFF.

This CDR3 is CASVLTGELFF. The CDR3 DNA sequence: TGTGCCAGCGTCCTAACCGGGGAGCTGTTTTTT. The V gene is TRBV21-1, the J gene TRBJ2-2; the listed D gene, TRBD2, was not tested against the DNA. TRBV21-1 is labeled a pseudogene. This CDR3 spans 11 amino acids.

The CDR3 DNA sequence: TGTGCCAGCAGTTCCCGGACAGGGAGGGGTGAAAAACTGTTTTTT. Protein product: CASSSRTGRGEKLFF. The rearrangement joins TRBV25-1 to TRBJ1-4; 8 bases align to TRBD1. CDR3 length equals 15 residues. V gave up 5 bases and J gave up 7 bases; unmatched junction bases: 9. CDR1 and CDR2 (germline): MGHDK, SYGVNS.

This chain connects TRBV14 to TRBJ2-5, with a tentative D call TRBD2 (5 bases). V was clipped by 2 bases and J by 4 bases, with 20 bases between them. The CDR3 sequence is 17 residues long. Germline V gene data show CDR1 as SGHDN and CDR2 as FVKESK. CDR3 sequence reads: CASSQPRAAGSGETQYF. For the CDR3, the DNA is TGTGCCAGCAGCCAACCTAGAGCGGCAGGTTCGGGAGAGACCCAGTACTTC.

The rearrangement links TRBV6-5 to TRBJ2-3, with D possibly being TRBD2 (6 bases). Germline values: CDR1 MNHEY, CDR2 SVGAGI. The V end was cut by 6 bases, the J end by 5 bases, with 15 bases between. The CDR3 has 14 amino acids. CDR3 bases: TGTGCCAGCAGCAAACCCGGGGGAATAGATACGCAGTATTTT. As protein: CASSKPGGIDTQYF.

V is TRBV7-2 and J is TRBJ1-6; 8 bases agree with TRBD1. V lost 3 bases to trimming and J lost 14 bases; unmatched junction nucleotides: 9. The germline V gene has CDR1 SGHTA and CDR2 FQGNSA. The CDR3 spans 14 residues. The CDR3 loop is CASSLGQGALALHF. CDR3 DNA: TGTGCCAGCAGCTTGGGGCAGGGGGCCCTCGCCCTCCACTTT.

The genes are TRBV18 and TRBJ1-5, with TRBD1 identical over 7 bases. Trimming removed 3 bases from V and 6 bases from J; junction bases left unmatched: 5. This CDR3 has 14 amino acids. Germline V gene lookup returns CDR1 KGHSH and CDR2 LQKENI. CDR3 amino acids: CASSPITGVQPQHF. The CDR3 bases are TGTGCCAGCTCACCCATCACAGGGGTTCAGCCCCAGCATTTT.